This T cell receptor beta chain was retrieved from a study of shared clonotypes between healthy human individuals. Study-wide findings and caveats: The donor pool, a small one, limited the genetic and exposure-history diversity represented.

Each PCR replicate from the sorted subsets contained about 200 ng DNA, which is tens of thousands of T cell genomes. TCRdb's table, derived via immunoSEQ multiplex PCR, lists solely in-frame clones and lacks some. The repertoire holds 1 million to 1.3 million clones, with 78% as singletons. The CDR3 contains 17 residues. Trimming at V came to 4 bases and at J to 5 bases, leaving 9 bases not matched to a gene. Germline loops: CDR1 MDHEN, CDR2 SYDVKM. On this clone: The antigen is undetermined.

This rearrangement joins TRBV28 to TRBJ2-7; 15 bases map to TRBD2. The receptor was derived from a man aged 18 to 29 in good health. Some clones in this sample may be carry-over from other donors' samples. Input material: memory CD4+ T cells from PBMCs. The subset denotes: CD45RA-negative fraction. The CDR3 sequence: CASSSGLAGGLWNEQYF. In DNA, the CDR3 is TGTGCCAGCAGTTCGGGACTAGCGGGAGGCCTCTGGAACGAGCAGTACTTC.